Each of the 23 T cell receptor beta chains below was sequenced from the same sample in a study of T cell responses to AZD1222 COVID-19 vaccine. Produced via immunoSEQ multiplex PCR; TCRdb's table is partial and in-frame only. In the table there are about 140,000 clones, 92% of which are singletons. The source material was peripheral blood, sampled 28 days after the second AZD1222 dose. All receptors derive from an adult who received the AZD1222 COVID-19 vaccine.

The DNA for the CDR3 is TGCAGCGTTCGCCAGGGGGATGGGGAGCTGTTTTTT. Translating it yields CSVRQGDGELFF. The chain recombines TRBV29-1 with TRBJ2-2; 7 nucleotides agree with TRBD1. The CDR3 length is 12 residues. Germline trimming cut 5 bases from V and 8 bases from J; bases unmatched to any gene: 5. Germline V CDR1 and CDR2: SQVTM, ANQGSEA.

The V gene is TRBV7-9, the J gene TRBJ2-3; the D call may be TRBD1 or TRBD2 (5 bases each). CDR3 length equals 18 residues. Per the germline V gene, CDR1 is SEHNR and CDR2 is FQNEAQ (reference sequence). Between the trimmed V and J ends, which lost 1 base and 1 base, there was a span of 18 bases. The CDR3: CASSLGGSVLAGTDTQYF. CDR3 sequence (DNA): TGTGCCAGCAGCTTAGGGGGGTCTGTTCTGGCCGGCACAGATACGCAGTATTTT.

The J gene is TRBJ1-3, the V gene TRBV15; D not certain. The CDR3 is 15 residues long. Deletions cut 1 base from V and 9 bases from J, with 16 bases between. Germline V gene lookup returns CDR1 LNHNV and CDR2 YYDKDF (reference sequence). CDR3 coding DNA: TGTGCCACCAGCAGAGCGAGGACCGCCAACCCCACCATATATTTT. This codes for CATSRARTANPTIYF.

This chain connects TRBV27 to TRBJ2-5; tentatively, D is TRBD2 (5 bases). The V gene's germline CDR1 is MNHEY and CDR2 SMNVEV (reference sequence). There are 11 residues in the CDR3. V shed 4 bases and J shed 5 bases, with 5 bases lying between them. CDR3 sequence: CASSSGETQYF. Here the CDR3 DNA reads TGTGCCAGCAGTTCGGGGGAGACCCAGTACTTC.

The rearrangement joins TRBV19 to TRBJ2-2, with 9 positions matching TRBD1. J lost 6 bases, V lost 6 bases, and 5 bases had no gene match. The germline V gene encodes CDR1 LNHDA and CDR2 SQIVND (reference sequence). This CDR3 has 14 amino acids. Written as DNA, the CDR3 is TGTGCCAGTAGGGGGACAGGGATAGCCGGGGAGCTGTTTTTT. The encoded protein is CASRGTGIAGELFF. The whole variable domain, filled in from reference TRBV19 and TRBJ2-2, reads DGGITQSPKYLFRKEGQNVTLSCEQNLNHDAMYWYRQDPGQGLRLIYYSQIVNDFQKGDIAEGYSVSREKKESFPLTVTSAQKNPTAFYLCASRGTGIAGELFFGEGSRLTVL.

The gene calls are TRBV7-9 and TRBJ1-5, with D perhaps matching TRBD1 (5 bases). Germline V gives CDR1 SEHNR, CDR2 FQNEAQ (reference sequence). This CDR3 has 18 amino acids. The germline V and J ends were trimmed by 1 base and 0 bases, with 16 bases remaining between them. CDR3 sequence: CASSLEAWDVDSNQPQHF. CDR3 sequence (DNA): TGTGCCAGCAGCTTAGAAGCTTGGGACGTAGATAGCAATCAGCCCCAGCATTTT.

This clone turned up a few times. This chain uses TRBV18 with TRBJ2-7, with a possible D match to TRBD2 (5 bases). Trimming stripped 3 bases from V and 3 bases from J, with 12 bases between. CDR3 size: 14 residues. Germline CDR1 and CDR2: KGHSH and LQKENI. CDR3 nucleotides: TGTGCCAGCTCACCGAGGACTTCGCACTACGAGCAGTACTTC. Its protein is CASSPRTSHYEQYF.

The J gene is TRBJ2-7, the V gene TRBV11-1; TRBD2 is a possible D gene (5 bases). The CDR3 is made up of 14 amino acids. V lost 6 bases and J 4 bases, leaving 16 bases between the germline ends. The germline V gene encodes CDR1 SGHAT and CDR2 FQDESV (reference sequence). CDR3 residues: CASRRPGESYEQYF. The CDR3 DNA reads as TGTGCCAGCAGGCGCCCCGGGGAAAGTTACGAGCAGTACTTC.

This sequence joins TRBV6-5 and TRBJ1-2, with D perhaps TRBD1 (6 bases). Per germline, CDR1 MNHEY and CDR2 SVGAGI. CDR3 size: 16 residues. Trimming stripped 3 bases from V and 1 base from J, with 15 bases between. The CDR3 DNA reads TGTGCCAGCAGTTATAAAAGGACAGAGATTAACTATGGCTACACCTTC. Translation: CASSYKRTEINYGYTF.

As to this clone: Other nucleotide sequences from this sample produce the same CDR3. In DNA form, the CDR3 reads TGTGCCAGCAGTTACGGGGGAGGGACTGAAGCTTTCTTT. Amino acids: CASSYGGGTEAFF. The chain links TRBV6-5 to TRBJ1-1, with D tentatively TRBD1 (5 bases). V was pared by 2 bases and J by 5 bases, with 9 bases between. Germline CDR1 is MNHEY and CDR2 is SVGAGI. The CDR3 sequence is 13 residues long.

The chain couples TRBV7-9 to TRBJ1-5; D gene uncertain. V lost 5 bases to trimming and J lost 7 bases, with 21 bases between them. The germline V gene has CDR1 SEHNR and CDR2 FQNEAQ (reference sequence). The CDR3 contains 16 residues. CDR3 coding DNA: TGTGCCAGCAGCCCCCCCGGAACATCCTTCGGGCAGCCCCAGCATTTT. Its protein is CASSPPGTSFGQPQHF.

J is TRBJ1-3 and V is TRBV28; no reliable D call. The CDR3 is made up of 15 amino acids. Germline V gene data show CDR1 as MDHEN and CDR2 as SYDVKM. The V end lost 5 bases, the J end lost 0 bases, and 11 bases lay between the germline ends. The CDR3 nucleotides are TGTGCCAGCAGTCCCCCTCTCGCCTCTGGAAACACCATATATTTT. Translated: CASSPPLASGNTIYF.

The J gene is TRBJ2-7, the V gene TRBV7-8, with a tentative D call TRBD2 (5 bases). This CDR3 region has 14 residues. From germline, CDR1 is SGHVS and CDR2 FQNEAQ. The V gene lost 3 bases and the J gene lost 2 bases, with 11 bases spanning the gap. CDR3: CASSFRLAAYEQYF. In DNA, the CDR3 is TGTGCCAGCAGCTTTCGGCTAGCAGCCTACGAGCAGTACTTC. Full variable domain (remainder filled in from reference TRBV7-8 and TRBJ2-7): GAGVSQSPRYKVAKRGQDVALRCDPISGHVSLFWYQQALGQGPEFLTYFQNEAQLDKSGLPSDRFFAERPEGSVSTLKIQRTQQEDSAVYLCASSFRLAAYEQYFGPGTRLTVT.

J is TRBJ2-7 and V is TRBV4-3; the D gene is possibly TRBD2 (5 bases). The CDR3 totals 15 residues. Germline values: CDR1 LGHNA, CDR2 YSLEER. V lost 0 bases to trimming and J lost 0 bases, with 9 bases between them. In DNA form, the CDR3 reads TGCGCCAGCAGCCAAGATATAGGGAGCTCCTACGAGCAGTACTTC. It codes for CASSQDIGSSYEQYF.

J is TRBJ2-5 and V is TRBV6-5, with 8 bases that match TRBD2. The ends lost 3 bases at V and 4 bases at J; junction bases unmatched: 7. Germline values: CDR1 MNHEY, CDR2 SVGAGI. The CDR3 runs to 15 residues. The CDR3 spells CASSYTAGEGETQYF. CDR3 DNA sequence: TGTGCCAGCAGTTATACAGCGGGAGAGGGAGAGACCCAGTACTTC.

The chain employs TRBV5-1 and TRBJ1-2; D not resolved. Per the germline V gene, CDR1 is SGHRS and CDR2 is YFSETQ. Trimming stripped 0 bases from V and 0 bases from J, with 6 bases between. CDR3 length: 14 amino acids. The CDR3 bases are TGCGCCAGCAGCTTGGAAAACCCTAACTATGGCTACACCTTC. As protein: CASSLENPNYGYTF.

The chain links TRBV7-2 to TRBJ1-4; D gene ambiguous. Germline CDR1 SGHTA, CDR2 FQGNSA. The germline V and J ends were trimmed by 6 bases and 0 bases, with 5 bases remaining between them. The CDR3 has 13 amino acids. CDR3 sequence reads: CASRTTTNEKLFF. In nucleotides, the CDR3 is TGTGCCAGCAGAACCACAACTAATGAAAAACTGTTTTTT.

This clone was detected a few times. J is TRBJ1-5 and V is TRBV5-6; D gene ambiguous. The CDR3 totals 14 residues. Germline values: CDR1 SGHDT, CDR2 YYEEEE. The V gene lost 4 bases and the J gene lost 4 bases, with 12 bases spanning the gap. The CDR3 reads CASSILYDNQPQHF. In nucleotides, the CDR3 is TGTGCCAGCAGCATCCTATATGATAATCAGCCCCAGCATTTT. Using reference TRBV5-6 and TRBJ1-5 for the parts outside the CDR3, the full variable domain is DAGVTQSPTHLIKTRGQQVTLRCSPKSGHDTVSWYQQALGQGPQFIFQYYEEEERQRGNFPDRFSGHQFPNYSSELNVNALLLGDSALYLCASSILYDNQPQHFGDGTRLSIL.

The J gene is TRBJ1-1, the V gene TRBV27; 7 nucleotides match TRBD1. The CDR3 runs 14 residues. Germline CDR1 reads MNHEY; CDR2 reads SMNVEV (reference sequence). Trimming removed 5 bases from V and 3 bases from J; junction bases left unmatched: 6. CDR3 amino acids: CASSRQGSHTEAFF. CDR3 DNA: TGTGCCAGCAGTAGACAGGGTTCACACACTGAAGCTTTCTTT.

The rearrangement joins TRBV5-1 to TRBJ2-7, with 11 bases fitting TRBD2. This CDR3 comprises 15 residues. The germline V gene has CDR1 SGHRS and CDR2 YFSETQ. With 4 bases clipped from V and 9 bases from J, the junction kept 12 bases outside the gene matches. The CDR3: CASSTTSGSPLGQYF. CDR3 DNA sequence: TGCGCCAGCAGCACCACTAGCGGGAGTCCCCTAGGGCAGTACTTC. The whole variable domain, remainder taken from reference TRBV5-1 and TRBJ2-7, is KAGVTQTPRYLIKTRGQQVTLSCSPISGHRSVSWYQQTPGQGLQFLFEYFSETQRNKGNFPGRFSGRQFSNSRSEMNVSTLELGDSALYLCASSTTSGSPLGQYFGPGTRLTVT.

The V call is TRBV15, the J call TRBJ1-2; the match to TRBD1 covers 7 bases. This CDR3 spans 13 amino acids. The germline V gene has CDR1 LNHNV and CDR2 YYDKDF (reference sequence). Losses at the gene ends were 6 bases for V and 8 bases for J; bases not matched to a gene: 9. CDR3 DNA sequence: TGTGCCACCAGTCAAGGGGGCGCTAGGGGCTACACCTTC. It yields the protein CATSQGGARGYTF.

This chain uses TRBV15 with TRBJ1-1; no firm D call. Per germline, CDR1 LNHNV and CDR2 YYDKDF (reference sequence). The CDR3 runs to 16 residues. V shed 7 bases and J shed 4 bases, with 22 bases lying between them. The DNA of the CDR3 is TGTGCCACCACCCGAGATTACCCCCCTCAAAGCACTGAAGCTTTCTTT. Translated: CATTRDYPPQSTEAFF.

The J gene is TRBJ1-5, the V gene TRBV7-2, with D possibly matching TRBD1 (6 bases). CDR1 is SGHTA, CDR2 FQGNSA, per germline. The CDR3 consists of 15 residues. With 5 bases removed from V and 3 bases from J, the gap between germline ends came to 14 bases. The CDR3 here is CASSPGRQANQPQHF. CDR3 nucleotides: TGTGCCAGCAGCCCTGGTCGACAGGCCAATCAGCCCCAGCATTTT.